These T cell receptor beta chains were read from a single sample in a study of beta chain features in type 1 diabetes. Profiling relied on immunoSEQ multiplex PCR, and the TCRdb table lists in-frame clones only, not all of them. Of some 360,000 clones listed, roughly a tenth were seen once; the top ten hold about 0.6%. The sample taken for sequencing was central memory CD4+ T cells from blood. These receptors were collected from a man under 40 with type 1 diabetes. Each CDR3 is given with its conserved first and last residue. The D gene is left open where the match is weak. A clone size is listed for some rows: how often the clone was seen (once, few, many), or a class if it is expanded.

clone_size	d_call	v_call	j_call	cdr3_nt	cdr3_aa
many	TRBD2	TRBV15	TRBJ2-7	TGTGCCACCAGCAGACCGTCGACTAGCGGGAGGACTGGATCCGAGCAGTACTTC	CATSRPSTSGRTGSEQYF
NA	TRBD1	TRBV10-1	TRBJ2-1	TGCGCCAGCAGCAGAGGGGGCGCAGAAAGTGAAAGAAGGTTCTTC	CASSRGGAESERRFF
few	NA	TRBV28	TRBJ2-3	TGTGCCAGCAGTCTAGCCCCCCAAGATACGCAGTATTTT	CASSLAPQDTQYF
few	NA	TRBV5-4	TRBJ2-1	TGTGCCAGCAGCACGTACAATGAGCAGTTCTTC	CASSTYNEQFF
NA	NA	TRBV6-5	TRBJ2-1	TGTGCCAGCAGAAGCTACAATGAGCAGTTCTTC	CASRSYNEQFF
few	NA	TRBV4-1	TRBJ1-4	TGCGCCAGCAGCCAAGCGCAGGGAAGAGAAAAACTGTTTTTT	CASSQAQGREKLFF
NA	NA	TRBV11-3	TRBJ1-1	TGTGCCAGCAGCTTATCCATCGACACTGAAGCTTTCTTT	CASSLSIDTEAFF
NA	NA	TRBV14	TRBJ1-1	TGTGCCAGCAGCCAAGTTAGGTACACTGAAGCTTTCTTT	CASSQVRYTEAFF
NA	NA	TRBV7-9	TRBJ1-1	TGTGCCAGCAGCTTAAGCGCAGTCAACCCTGAAGCTTTCTTT	CASSLSAVNPEAFF
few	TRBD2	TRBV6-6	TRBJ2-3	TGTGCCAGCAGCCGGGACTATCAGCCCCCAGATACGCAGTATTTT	CASSRDYQPPDTQYF
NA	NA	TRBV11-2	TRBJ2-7	TGTGCCAGCAGCCCTCAGCGAGGCTACGAGCAGTACTTC	CASSPQRGYEQYF
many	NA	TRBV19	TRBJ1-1	TGTGCCAGTAGTAACACCATGAACACTGAAGCTTTCTTT	CASSNTMNTEAFF
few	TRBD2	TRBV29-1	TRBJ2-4	TGCAGCGTTGCGGACCTGACTAGCGGTCGTTGGTTAGGGGCCAAAAACATTCAGTACTTC	CSVADLTSGRWLGAKNIQYF
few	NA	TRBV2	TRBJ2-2	TGTGCCAGCAGCGGGGAGGATACCGGGGAGCTGTTTTTT	CASSGEDTGELFF
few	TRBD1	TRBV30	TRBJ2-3	TGTGCCCGGCGGACAGGGGCAGATACGCAGTATTTT	CARRTGADTQYF
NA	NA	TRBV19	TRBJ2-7	TGTGCCAGTAGTATAGCATCGGGGGAGCAGTACTTC	CASSIASGEQYF
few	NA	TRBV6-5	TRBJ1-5	TGTGCCAGCAGTCGCGACAACTTTGGCAATCAGCCCCAGCATTTT	CASSRDNFGNQPQHF